The clone carrying this T cell receptor beta chain was counted many times. The data originate from a study of CD8 T cells in ankylosing spondylitis. TCRdb passed the 5' RACE reads through MiXCR, listing each CDR3 protein once. The data hold roughly 120,000 distinct CDR3 sequences, with roughly 7.3% observed a single time. This CDR3 is built from 16 residues. The chain employs TRBV21-1 and TRBJ1-1; the table names TRBD1, a call not compared with the DNA. TRBV21-1 is a listed pseudogene. The sequencing sample was made of blood, either unsorted or a sorted T cell fraction (not recorded which). The TCR sequence derives from a male donor with ankylosing spondylitis or in good health (not recorded which). The CDR3 spells CASSNGDICMNTEAFF. Written as DNA, the CDR3 is TGTGCCAGCAGCAATGGGGACATATGCATGAACACTGAAGCTTTCTTT.